A selection of T cell receptor beta chains follows, all from one sample in a study of cytomegalovirus exposure and HLA in healthy donors. Assay used: immunoSEQ multiplex PCR; TCRdb lists only in-frame clones, some missing. The sample holds 70,000 or so clones. Sequenced sample: PBMCs. All receptors come from a man aged 40-49 years in good health and CMV-seronegative. The CDR3 runs from the conserved cysteine through the conserved F or W. The D gene is left open where the match is weak. Where a row states a size, it is once, few, many or the class of an expanded clone; other rows omit it.

abundance | j_gene | d_gene | v_gene | CDR3nt | CDR3aa
NA | TRBJ1-2 | TRBD1 | TRBV7-9 | TGTGCCAGCAGCTTAGAGACAGGGAGCTATGGCTACACCTTC | CASSLETGSYGYTF
NA | TRBJ2-7 | NA | TRBV28 | TGTGCCAGCAGACCCTCCCCAGGGGTCGAGCAGTACTTC | CASRPSPGVEQYF
NA | TRBJ2-5 | TRBD1 | TRBV18 | TGTGCCAGCTCACCGGGACAGGGGGCGCGAGAGACCCAGTACTTC | CASSPGQGARETQYF
NA | TRBJ1-1 | NA | TRBV18 | TGTGCCAGCTCACGTGCCGCCCTGGGGCTGAACACTGAAGCTTTCTTT | CASSRAALGLNTEAFF
medium-sized | TRBJ2-3 | TRBD1 | TRBV2 | TGTGCCAGCAGTGACGGGACAGGGTGGGATACGCAGTATTTT | CASSDGTGWDTQYF
NA | TRBJ2-1 | TRBD1 | TRBV2 | TGTGCCAGCAGCGGTAGGGACAGGGGCTACAATGAGCAGTTCTTC | CASSGRDRGYNEQFF
NA | TRBJ1-3 | NA | TRBV18 | TGTGCCAGCTCACCACTCGGGGCTGGAAACACCATATATTTT | CASSPLGAGNTIYF
NA | TRBJ2-7 | NA | TRBV10-3 | TGTGCCATCAGTGAATCACTTTCCTACGAGCAGTACTTC | CAISESLSYEQYF
NA | TRBJ1-2 | TRBD1 | TRBV28 | TGTGCCAGCAGGGGACAGGGGAACTATGGCTACACCTTC | CASRGQGNYGYTF
medium-sized | TRBJ2-2 | TRBD1 | TRBV11-3 | TGTGCCAGCAGCCCTATACAGGGGGCGCGAAGCGGGGAGCTGTTTTTT | CASSPIQGARSGELFF
NA | TRBJ1-2 | TRBD1 | TRBV5-1 | TGCGCCAGCAGCTTGGGACAGGGTACTAGTGGCTACACCTTC | CASSLGQGTSGYTF
NA | TRBJ1-1 | TRBD1 | TRBV6-1 | TGTGCCACCACGGGACAGCGGTATGAAGCTTTCTTT | CATTGQRYEAFF
NA | TRBJ2-7 | TRBD2 | TRBV4-1 | TGCGCCAGCAGCCAAGAACACTCTAGCGGGGGATCCTACGAGCAGTACTTC | CASSQEHSSGGSYEQYF
NA | TRBJ2-5 | NA | TRBV7-2 | TGTGCCAGCAGCTTACAGGGTCAAGAGACCCAGTACTTC | CASSLQGQETQYF
NA | TRBJ2-5 | TRBD2 | TRBV28 | TGTGCCAGCAGTTCCCCCGGGACTAGCTTCGCGGTGGAGACCCAGTACTTC | CASSSPGTSFAVETQYF
NA | TRBJ1-1 | NA | TRBV5-1 | TGCGCCAGCAGCGGGGGGGGAGGCACTGAAGCTTTCTTT | CASSGGGGTEAFF
NA | TRBJ2-7 | TRBD2 | TRBV5-4 | TGTGCCAGCAGCTTGGAGCGGGGCCCCTACGAGCAGTACTTC | CASSLERGPYEQYF
NA | TRBJ1-5 | TRBD1 | TRBV30 | TGTGCCTGGAGTGTACTGGGACAGGGTAGTCAGCCCCAGCATTTT | CAWSVLGQGSQPQHF
NA | TRBJ2-1 | NA | TRBV11-1 | TGTGCCAGCAGCCGTAAGCAAGGGTCAGGGGAGCAGTTCTTC | CASSRKQGSGEQFF
NA | TRBJ2-1 | TRBD1 | TRBV2 | TGTGCCAGCAGCGTGGACAGGGGGCGAAATGAGCAGTTCTTC | CASSVDRGRNEQFF
NA | TRBJ1-2 | NA | TRBV9 | TGTGCCAGCAACGCGGGGGAACTATATGGCTACACCTTC | CASNAGELYGYTF
NA | TRBJ1-5 | NA | TRBV7-9 | TGTGCCAGCAGCACCTATAGCAATCAGCCCCAGCATTTT | CASSTYSNQPQHF
NA | TRBJ1-6 | TRBD1 | TRBV6-5 | TGTGCCAGCAGACCCGGGACAGGGGCAAATTCACCCCTCCACTTT | CASRPGTGANSPLHF
NA | TRBJ1-2 | NA | TRBV28 | TGTGCCAGCAGGACGCACGGGGGTAGGTATGGCTACACCTTC | CASRTHGGRYGYTF